The TCR beta chain described here comes from a study of Ad26.COV2.S vaccination and SARS-CoV-2 variants. Notes on this clone: Its antigen remains unidentified.

Study-level results: Total responses of T cells may have been underestimated by the analyses of TCR breadth and depth.

The treatment is: roughly 19 received Ad26.COV2.S at low or high dose, single or two shots; roughly five received placebo; per-sample allocation not given. Following the first vaccine or placebo injection, samples were taken on day 63. Here immunoSEQ multiplex PCR was the method, and the copy in TCRdb shows in-frame clones only, minus some. The sample consists of around 340,000 clones, approximately 90% of them appearing once. Germline V gene sequence: CDR1 SNHLY, CDR2 FYNNEI. The CDR3 is made up of 14 amino acids. V shed 3 bases and J shed 8 bases, with 14 bases lying between them. The sequence came from a person aged 18-65 years who received the Ad26.COV2.S COVID-19 vaccine or a placebo. Sequencing used peripheral blood, obtained in a trial of Ad26.COV2.S vaccine versus placebo. J is TRBJ2-1 and V is TRBV2; a weak D match, TRBD1 (5 bases). In DNA form, the CDR3 reads TGTGCCAGCAGTGAGAGTGTCAGGGTTGATGAGCAGTTCTTC. It specifies CASSESVRVDEQFF.